This TCR beta chain was obtained from a study of vaccination and CD4 T cells after COVID-19. Study information: Blood was drawn a median roughly 66 days post second dose, range 14 to 241. Researchers treated cells with overlapping spike peptides taken from SARS-CoV-2, HCoV-NL63, HCoV-OC43 and HCoV-229E.

The CDR3 has 17 residues. V was clipped by 0 bases and J by 1 base, with 15 bases between them. In the case of this clonotype: No antigen is known for it.

With the Oncomine TCR Beta short-read assay, DNA from cultured CD4+ T cells was sequenced. MiXCR, applied by TCRdb to the PCR reads, yields one record per CDR3 protein. This table has about 25,000 distinct CDR3 sequences, approximately 50% appearing once. The treatment here: approximately 11-day PBMC culture with coronavirus spike peptide pools or control peptides (ViraFEST assay). After expanding antigen-specific T cells with peptide pools, ViraFEST sequenced their TCRs. The sample consisted of CD4+ T cells from blood, cultured in vitro. The source is a human donor who had recovered from COVID-19. The V call is TRBV6-7, the J call TRBJ2-5; D is ambiguous. TRBV6-7 is marked as an open reading frame, function uncertain. The CDR3 is CASSYSMTPSLQETQYF. CDR3 DNA: TGTGCCAGCAGTTACTCAATGACACCGTCACTCCAAGAGACCCAGTACTTC.